This T cell receptor beta chain was captured by sequencing in a study of CD8 T cells in ankylosing spondylitis. Study-wide results and limits: Seemingly distinctive of ankylosing spondylitis blood was a TCR beta motif formed by eight highly homologous variants. CD8+ disease-linked clones were present at relatively low frequencies in blood. Significant enrichment of disease-linked clones was reported in matched ankylosing spondylitis synovial fluid. Earlier reports found some motif variants in synovial fluid and blood in reactive arthritis.

Generation of TCR beta libraries employed quantitative 5'-RACE incorporating molecular barcodes. TCRdb called the 5' RACE reads again in MiXCR, with one record for every CDR3 protein. In the table there are around 490,000 distinct CDR3 sequences, 5.3% of which are singletons. In the case of this clonotype: What it binds is not known.

The J segment lost 4 bases and the V segment lost 2 bases, leaving 8 bases of the junction unmatched. Germline V gene lookup returns CDR1 SGHTA and CDR2 FQGNSA. CDR3 length: 17 residues. The sample comprised blood, either unsorted or a sorted T cell fraction (not recorded which). The rearrangement uses TRBV7-2 and TRBJ2-3; 11 nucleotides line up with TRBD1. This TCR was recovered from a male donor with ankylosing spondylitis. CDR3 coding DNA: TGTGCCAGCAGCTTATTAGGGACAGGGGGTAACCCAGATACGCAGTATTTT. Protein sequence: CASSLLGTGGNPDTQYF.